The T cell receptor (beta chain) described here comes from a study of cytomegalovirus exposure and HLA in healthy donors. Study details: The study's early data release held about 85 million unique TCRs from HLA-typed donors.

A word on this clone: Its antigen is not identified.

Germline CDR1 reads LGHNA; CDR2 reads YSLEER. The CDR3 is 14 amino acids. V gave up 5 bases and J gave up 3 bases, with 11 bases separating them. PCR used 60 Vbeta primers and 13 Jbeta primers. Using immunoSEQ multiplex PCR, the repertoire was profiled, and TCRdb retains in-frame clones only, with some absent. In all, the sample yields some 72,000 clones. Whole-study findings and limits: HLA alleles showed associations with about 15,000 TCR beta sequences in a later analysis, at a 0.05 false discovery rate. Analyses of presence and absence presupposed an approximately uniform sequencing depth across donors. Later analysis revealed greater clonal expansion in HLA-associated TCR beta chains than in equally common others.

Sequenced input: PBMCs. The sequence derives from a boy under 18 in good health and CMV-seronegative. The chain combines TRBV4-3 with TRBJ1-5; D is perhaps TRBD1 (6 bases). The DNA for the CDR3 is TGCGCCAGCAGCGTAGACAGGAACAATCAGCCCCAGCATTTT. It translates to CASSVDRNNQPQHF.